These 13 T cell receptor beta chains originate from one sample sequenced in a study of cytomegalovirus exposure and HLA in healthy donors. The PCR had 60 Vbeta and 13 Jbeta primers. TCRdb's table, derived via immunoSEQ multiplex PCR, lists solely in-frame clones and lacks some. The sample has just over 80,000 clones, about 78% seen once. The sequenced sample consisted of PBMCs. The receptors here all came from a man aged 18 to 35 in good health and CMV-seropositive.

V and J are TRBV7-9 and TRBJ2-7; 8 bases align to TRBD1. Germline lookup yields CDR1 SEHNR and CDR2 FQNEAQ (reference sequence). Trimming took 2 bases from V and 6 from J; bases not matched to a gene: 6. The CDR3 has 14 amino acids. CDR3 protein: CASSLSGQDVEQYF. CDR3 nucleotide sequence: TGTGCCAGCAGCTTATCGGGACAGGACGTCGAGCAGTACTTC.

The chain links TRBV5-4 to TRBJ1-2, with TRBD1 matching 9 bases. V was pared by 4 bases and J by 0 bases, with 10 bases of the junction left unmatched. This CDR3 region has 17 residues. The germline CDR1 and CDR2 sequences are SGHNT and YYREEE (reference sequence). The CDR3 is CASSRQGQGGSNYGYTF. The CDR3 bases are TGTGCCAGCAGCCGTCAGGGACAGGGAGGATCTAACTATGGCTACACCTTC.

The chain has TRBV29-1 and TRBJ2-4; a possible D gene is TRBD1 (5 bases). The CDR3 is 14 residues long. CDR1 and CDR2 from the germline V gene are SQVTM and ANQGSEA. Trimming stripped 4 bases from V and 1 base from J, with 11 bases between. In DNA form, the CDR3 reads TGCAGCGTTGCCGCCAGGGCGGCCAAAAACATTCAGTACTTC. Translating gives CSVAARAAKNIQYF.

The chain joins TRBV2 to TRBJ1-5; 9 bases are a match to TRBD1. The J segment lost 2 bases and the V segment lost 6 bases, leaving 8 bases of the junction unmatched. CDR1 SNHLY and CDR2 FYNNEI come from the germline V gene. This CDR3 comprises 16 residues. This CDR3 reads CASSGQGYGGNQPQHF. CDR3 coding DNA: TGTGCCAGCAGCGGACAGGGGTATGGGGGCAATCAGCCCCAGCATTTT.

The J gene is TRBJ2-1, the V gene TRBV4-1, with 7 bases lining up with TRBD2. This CDR3 has 17 amino acids. With V trimmed by 4 bases and J by 4 bases, 13 bases remained unmatched. Germline values: CDR1 MGHRA, CDR2 YSYEKL. CDR3 residues: CASSPPTTPSGYNEQFF. CDR3 in DNA: TGCGCCAGCAGCCCCCCAACCACGCCTAGCGGATACAATGAGCAGTTCTTC.

This chain uses TRBV6-5 with TRBJ2-7; the match to TRBD2 covers 7 bases. Germline V CDR1 and CDR2: MNHEY, SVGAGI. The CDR3 runs to 15 residues. V shed 2 bases, J shed 1 base, and the junction held 5 bases outside the gene matches. In nucleotides, the CDR3 is TGTGCCAGCAGTTACCGGGCGGGGGTATCCTACGAGCAGTACTTC. Protein product: CASSYRAGVSYEQYF.

This clone has only a few counts. This rearrangement joins TRBV7-9 to TRBJ2-7; possibly TRBD2 for D (7 bases). The CDR3 consists of 13 residues. Trimming shortened V by 5 bases and J by 6 bases, and 14 bases separated the two germline ends. Germline loops: CDR1 SEHNR, CDR2 FQNEAQ (reference sequence). Written as DNA, the CDR3 is TGTGCCAGCAGCCCCCTCCGGGGGGCCGAGCAGTACTTC. Its translation is CASSPLRGAEQYF.

The rearrangement uses TRBV9 and TRBJ2-1, with TRBD1 as a possible D gene (5 bases). Trimming shortened V by 4 bases and J by 7 bases, and 21 bases separated the two germline ends. The V gene's germline CDR1 is SGDLS and CDR2 YYNGEE. The CDR3 covers 16 residues. The CDR3 coding sequence is TGTGCCAGCAGCCCACTGGCAGGGTATGCCGGTAATGAGCAGTTCTTC. Protein sequence: CASSPLAGYAGNEQFF. The whole variable domain, remainder taken from reference TRBV9 and TRBJ2-1, is DSGVTQTPKHLITATGQRVTLRCSPRSGDLSVYWYQQSLDQGLQFLIQYYNGEERAKGNILERFSAQQFPDLHSELNLSSLELGDSALYFCASSPLAGYAGNEQFFGPGTRLTVL.

This clone turned up a few times. This rearrangement joins TRBV6-1 to TRBJ2-3; 10 nucleotides agree with TRBD2. Trimming took 3 bases from V and 1 from J; bases not matched to a gene: 4. Germline V CDR1 and CDR2: MNHNS, SASEGT. This CDR3 spans 16 amino acids. CDR3 nucleotide sequence: TGTGCCAGCAGTGATGAAGCGGGAGGGGGCACAGATACGCAGTATTTT. It is translated as CASSDEAGGGTDTQYF.

The chain links TRBV11-2 to TRBJ2-5; perhaps TRBD2 as D (6 bases). CDR3 length: 18 residues. In germline, CDR1 is SGHAT, CDR2 FQNNGV. V lost 1 base and J 2 bases, leaving 20 bases between the germline ends. Here the CDR3 reads CASSLVGWEAGVQETQYF. The CDR3 nucleotides are TGTGCCAGCAGCTTAGTCGGGTGGGAGGCAGGCGTACAAGAGACCCAGTACTTC.

The chain has TRBV28 and TRBJ2-7, with 12 bases fitting TRBD2. In germline, CDR1 is MDHEN, CDR2 SYDVKM. This CDR3 contains 15 residues. The V gene end was trimmed by 2 bases and the J gene end by 6 bases; junction bases not matched to a gene: 5. The CDR3 DNA sequence: TGTGCCAGCAGTTTACTAGCGGGAGGGCCGGGCGAGCAGTACTTC. Its translation: CASSLLAGGPGEQYF.

This chain connects TRBV7-9 to TRBJ2-7, with 11 bases fitting TRBD2. The germline CDR1 and CDR2 sequences are SEHNR and FQNEAQ (reference sequence). This CDR3 comprises 16 residues. Trimming cost V 6 bases and J 6 bases; bases outside gene matches: 13. The CDR3 sequence: CASSLRLTSGIGEQYF. The DNA of the CDR3 is TGTGCCAGCAGTCTCCGCCTGACTAGCGGGATTGGCGAGCAGTACTTC.

CDR3 sequence: CASSLSGRGGEQYF. CDR3 coding DNA: TGTGCCAGCAGTTTATCAGGCAGGGGCGGTGAGCAGTACTTC. The chain uses TRBV28 and TRBJ2-7; maybe TRBD1 (6 bases). The CDR3 consists of 14 residues. Trimming removed 1 base from V and 7 bases from J, with 14 bases in between. The germline CDR1 and CDR2 sequences are MDHEN and SYDVKM.